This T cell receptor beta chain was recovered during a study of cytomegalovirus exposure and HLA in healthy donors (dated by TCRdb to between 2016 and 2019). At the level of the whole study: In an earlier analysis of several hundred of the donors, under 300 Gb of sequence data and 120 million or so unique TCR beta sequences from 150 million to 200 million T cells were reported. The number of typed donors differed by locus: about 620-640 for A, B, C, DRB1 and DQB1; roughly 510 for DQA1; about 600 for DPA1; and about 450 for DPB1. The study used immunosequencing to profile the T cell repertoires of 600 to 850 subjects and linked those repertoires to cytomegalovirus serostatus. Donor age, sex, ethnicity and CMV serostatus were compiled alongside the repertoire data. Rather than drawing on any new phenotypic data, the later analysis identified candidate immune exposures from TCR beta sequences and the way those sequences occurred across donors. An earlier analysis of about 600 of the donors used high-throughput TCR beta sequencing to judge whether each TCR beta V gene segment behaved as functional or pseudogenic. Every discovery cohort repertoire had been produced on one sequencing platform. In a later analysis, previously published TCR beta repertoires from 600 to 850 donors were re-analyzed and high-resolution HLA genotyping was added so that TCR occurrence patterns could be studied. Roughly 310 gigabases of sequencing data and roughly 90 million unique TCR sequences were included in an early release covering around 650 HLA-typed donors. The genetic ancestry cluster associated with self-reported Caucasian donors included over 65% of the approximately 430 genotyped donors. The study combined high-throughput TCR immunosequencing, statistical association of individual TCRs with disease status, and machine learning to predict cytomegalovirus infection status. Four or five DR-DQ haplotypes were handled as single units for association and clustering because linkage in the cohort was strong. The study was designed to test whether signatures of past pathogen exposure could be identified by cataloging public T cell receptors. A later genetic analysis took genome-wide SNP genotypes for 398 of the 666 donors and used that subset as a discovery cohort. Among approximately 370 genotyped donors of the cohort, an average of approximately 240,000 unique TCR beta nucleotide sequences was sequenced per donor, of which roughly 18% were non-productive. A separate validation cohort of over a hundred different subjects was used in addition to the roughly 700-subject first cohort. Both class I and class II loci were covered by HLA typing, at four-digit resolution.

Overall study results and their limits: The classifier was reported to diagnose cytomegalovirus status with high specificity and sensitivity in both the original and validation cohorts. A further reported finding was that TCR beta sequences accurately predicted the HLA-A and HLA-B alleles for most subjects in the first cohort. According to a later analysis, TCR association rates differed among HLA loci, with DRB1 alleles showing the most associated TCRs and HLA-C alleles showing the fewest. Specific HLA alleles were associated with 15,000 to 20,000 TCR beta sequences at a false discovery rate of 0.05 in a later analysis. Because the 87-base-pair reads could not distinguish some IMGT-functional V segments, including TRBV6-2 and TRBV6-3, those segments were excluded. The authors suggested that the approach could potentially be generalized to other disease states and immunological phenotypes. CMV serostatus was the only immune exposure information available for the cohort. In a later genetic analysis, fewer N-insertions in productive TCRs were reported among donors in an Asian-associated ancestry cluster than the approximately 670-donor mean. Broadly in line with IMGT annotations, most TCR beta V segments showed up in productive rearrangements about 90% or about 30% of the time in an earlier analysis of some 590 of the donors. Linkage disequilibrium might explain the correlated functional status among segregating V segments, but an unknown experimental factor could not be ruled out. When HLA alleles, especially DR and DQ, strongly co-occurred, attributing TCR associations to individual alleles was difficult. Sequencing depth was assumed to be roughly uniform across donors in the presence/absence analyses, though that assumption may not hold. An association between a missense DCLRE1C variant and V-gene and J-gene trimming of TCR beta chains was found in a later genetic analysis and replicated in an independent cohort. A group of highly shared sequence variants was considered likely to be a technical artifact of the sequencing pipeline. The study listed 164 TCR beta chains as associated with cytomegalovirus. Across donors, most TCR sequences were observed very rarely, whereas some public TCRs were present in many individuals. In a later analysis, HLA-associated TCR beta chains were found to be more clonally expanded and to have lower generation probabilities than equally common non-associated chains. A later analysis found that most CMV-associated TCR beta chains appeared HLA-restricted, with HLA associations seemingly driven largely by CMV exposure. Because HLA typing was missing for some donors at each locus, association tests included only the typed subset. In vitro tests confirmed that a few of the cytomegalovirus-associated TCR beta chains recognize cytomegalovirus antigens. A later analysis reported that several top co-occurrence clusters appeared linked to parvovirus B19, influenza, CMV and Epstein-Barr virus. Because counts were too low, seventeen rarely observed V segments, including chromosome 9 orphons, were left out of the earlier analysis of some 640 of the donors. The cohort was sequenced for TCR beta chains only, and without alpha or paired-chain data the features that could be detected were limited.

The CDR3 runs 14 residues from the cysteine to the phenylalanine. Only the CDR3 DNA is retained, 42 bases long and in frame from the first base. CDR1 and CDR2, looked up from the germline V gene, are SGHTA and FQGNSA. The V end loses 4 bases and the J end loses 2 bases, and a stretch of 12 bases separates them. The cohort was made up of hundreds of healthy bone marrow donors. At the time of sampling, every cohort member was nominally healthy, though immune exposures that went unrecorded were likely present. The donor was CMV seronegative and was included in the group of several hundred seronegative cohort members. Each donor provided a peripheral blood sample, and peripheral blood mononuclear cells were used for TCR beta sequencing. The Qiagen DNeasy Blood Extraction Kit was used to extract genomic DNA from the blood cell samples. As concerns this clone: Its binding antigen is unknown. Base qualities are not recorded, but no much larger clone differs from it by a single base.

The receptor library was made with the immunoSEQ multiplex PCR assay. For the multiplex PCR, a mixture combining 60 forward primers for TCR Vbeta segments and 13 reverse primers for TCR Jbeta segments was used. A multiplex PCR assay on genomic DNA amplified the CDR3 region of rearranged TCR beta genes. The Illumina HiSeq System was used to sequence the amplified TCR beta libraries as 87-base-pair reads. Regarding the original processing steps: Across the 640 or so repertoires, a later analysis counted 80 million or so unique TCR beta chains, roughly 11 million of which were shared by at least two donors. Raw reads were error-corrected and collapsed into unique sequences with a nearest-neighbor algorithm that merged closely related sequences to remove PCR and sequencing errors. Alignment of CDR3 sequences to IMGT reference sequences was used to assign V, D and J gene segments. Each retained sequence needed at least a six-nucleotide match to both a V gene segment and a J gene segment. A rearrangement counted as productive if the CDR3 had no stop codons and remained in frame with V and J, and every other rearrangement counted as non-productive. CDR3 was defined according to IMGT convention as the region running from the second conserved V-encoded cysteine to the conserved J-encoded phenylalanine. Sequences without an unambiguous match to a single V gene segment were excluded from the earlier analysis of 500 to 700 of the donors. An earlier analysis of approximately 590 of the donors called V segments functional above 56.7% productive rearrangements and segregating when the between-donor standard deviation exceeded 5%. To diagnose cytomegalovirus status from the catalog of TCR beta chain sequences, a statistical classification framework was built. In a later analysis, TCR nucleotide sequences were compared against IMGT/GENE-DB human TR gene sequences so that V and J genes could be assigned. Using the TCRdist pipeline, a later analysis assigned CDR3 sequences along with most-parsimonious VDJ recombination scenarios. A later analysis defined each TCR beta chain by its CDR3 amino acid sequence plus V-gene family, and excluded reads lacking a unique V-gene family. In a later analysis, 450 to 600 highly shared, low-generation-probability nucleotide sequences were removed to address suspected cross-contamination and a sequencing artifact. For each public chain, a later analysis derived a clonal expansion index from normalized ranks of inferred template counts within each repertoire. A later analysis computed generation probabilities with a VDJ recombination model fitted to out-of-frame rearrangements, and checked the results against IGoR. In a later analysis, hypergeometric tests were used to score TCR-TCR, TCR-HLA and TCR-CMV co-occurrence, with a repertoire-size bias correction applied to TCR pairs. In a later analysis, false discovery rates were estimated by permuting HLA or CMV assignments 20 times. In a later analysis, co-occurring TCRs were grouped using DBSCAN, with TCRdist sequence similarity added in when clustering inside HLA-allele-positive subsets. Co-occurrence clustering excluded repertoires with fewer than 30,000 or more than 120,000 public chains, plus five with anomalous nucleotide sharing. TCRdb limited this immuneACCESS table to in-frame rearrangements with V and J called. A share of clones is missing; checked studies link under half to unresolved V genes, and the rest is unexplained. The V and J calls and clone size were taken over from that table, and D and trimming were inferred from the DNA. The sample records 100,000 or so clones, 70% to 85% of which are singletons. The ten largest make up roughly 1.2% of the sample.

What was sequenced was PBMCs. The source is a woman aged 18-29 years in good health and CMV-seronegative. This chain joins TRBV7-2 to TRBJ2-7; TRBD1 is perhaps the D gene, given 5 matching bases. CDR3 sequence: CASSSDDRAYEQYF. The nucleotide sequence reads TGTGCCAGCAGCTCAGATGACAGAGCCTACGAGCAGTACTTC. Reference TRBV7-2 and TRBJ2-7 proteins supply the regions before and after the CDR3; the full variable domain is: GAGVSQSPSNKVTEKGKDVELRCDPISGHTALYWYRQSLGQGLEFLIYFQGNSAPDKSGLPSDRFSAERTGGSVSTLTIQRTQQEDSAVYLCASSSDDRAYEQYFGPGTRLTVT.